This T cell receptor (beta chain) stems from a study of T cells in Graves' hyperthyroidism and ophthalmopathy. This clonotype was counted many times. Its antigen is undetermined. This CDR3 is built from 15 residues. Germline loops: CDR1 MNHEY, CDR2 SMNVEV (reference sequence). The V gene lost 3 bases and the J gene lost 7 bases, with 18 bases spanning the gap. Study-wide findings and caveats: Also found in blood were most expanded thyroid clonotypes above 0.001. Ophthalmopathy was identified by the model a median around 5.9 months ahead of onset.

The source material, RNA transcripts, was used to amplify TCR beta CDR3 regions. When the TCR CDR3 underwent first-round RT-PCR, the HTBI primer set was used. TCRdb re-called the multiplex PCR reads with MiXCR, one entry per CDR3 protein. The profile covers 250,000 or so distinct CDR3 sequences, with 13% to 15% appearing a single time and 30% to 35% taken by the ten largest. Patients showing uncontrolled infection, other autoimmune disease, pregnancy or lactation were ineligible. PBMCs were collected from an approximately 9.4 ml volume of fresh peripheral blood. The specimen was blood. The chain recombines TRBV27 with TRBJ2-5, with a tentative D call TRBD1 (6 bases). The sequence came from a woman aged 50 to 60 with Graves' hyperthyroidism that later progressed to Graves' ophthalmopathy. This CDR3 is CASSLLGAETGTQYF. CDR3 DNA sequence: TGTGCCAGCAGTTTGTTGGGGGCGGAAACGGGGACCCAGTACTTC.